These 19 T cell receptor beta chains came from one sample sequenced in a study of T cells in women clearing cervical HPV infection. TCRdb's copy holds only in-frame clones and misses some; the assay was immunoSEQ multiplex PCR. The sample is made up of about 15,000 clones, and the top ten hold 6.5% to 8% of it. Sequencing used blood buffy coat. The receptor source for this set is a woman aged 18-70 years with a cervical HPV16 infection that either progressed to CIN3+ or cleared (not recorded which).

A note on this clone: The CDR3 is cut off 3 residues early in the read; its end comes from the germline J gene. This chain connects TRBV5-1 to TRBJ2-7, with TRBD1 matching over 7 bases. Germline V gene sequence: CDR1 SGHRS, CDR2 YFSETQ. V lost 3 bases to trimming and J lost 1 base; unmatched junction nucleotides: 1. The CDR3 totals 13 residues. The CDR3 DNA, read in part, is TGCGCCAGCAGCTCGGACAGGTCCTACGAG. Translating gives CASSSDRSYE. The full CDR3 protein reads CASSSDRSYEQYF.

Worth noting for this clone: With the read ending 3 residues before the CDR3 end, the germline J gene is used to fill in that end. V gene TRBV29-1 combines with J gene TRBJ2-1; maybe TRBD1 (5 bases). Between the trimmed V and J ends, which lost 5 bases and 3 bases, there was a span of 23 bases. Germline lookup yields CDR1 SQVTM and CDR2 ANQGSEA. This CDR3 spans 17 amino acids. The part of the CDR3 DNA that was read is TGCAGCGTTCTCCCCCCTCTGACAGCTTCTGACTACAATGAG. Its protein product is CSVLPPLTASDYNE. The CDR3 as a whole reads CSVLPPLTASDYNEQFF.

As concerns this clone: The read ends 3 residues shy of where the CDR3 ends; the end is completed using the germline J gene. The chain has TRBV2 and TRBJ1-2; D uncertain. V was cut by 6 bases and J by 0 bases, with 11 bases left in between. This CDR3 spans 14 amino acids. CDR1 and CDR2 from the germline V gene are SNHLY and FYNNEI. The CDR3 here is CASRPQTSNYGYTF. The CDR3 bases that were read are TGTGCCAGCAGACCACAGACGTCTAACTATGGC.

Worth noting for this clone: The CDR3 is cut off 3 residues early in the read; its end comes from the germline J gene. J is TRBJ2-2 and V is TRBV7-2, with D possibly TRBD1 on 5 matching bases. Germline assignment: CDR1 SGHTA and CDR2 FQGNSA. The V end lost 0 bases, the J end lost 6 bases, and 20 bases lay between the germline ends. This CDR3 comprises 18 residues. The CDR3 DNA, read in part, is TGTGCCAGCAGCTTAGCCGGTCAGGGTAGGGTTTACGCCGGGGAG. It translates to CASSLAGQGRVYAGE. The complete CDR3 reads CASSLAGQGRVYAGELFF.

Comments on this clone: Read sequence stops 3 residues before the CDR3 end, and the germline J gene provides the missing end. The V call is TRBV6-2 or TRBV6-3, the J call TRBJ2-3; 8 bases line up with TRBD1. With V trimmed by 6 bases and J by 8 bases, 13 bases remained unmatched. The CDR3 totals 15 residues. Germline V gene data show CDR1 as MNHEY and CDR2 as SVGEGT. CDR3 loop: CASSMDRARVGTQYF. The DNA read from the CDR3 is TGTGCCAGCAGCATGGACAGGGCCCGGGTGGGTACG.

As concerns this clone: The read ends 3 residues early relative to the CDR3; the germline J gene fills the gap. The V call is TRBV4-1, the J call TRBJ2-7; 7 positions match TRBD1. Trimming removed 3 bases from V and 2 bases from J; junction bases left unmatched: 4. The CDR3 has 14 amino acids. Germline V gene lookup returns CDR1 MGHRA and CDR2 YSYEKL. CDR3 amino acids: CASSHPGTAYEQYF. CDR3 bases read: TGCGCCAGCAGCCACCCCGGGACAGCCTACGAG.

Concerning this clone itself: The CDR3 end lies 3 residues beyond the end of the read and is filled in from the germline J gene. V usage is TRBV2 and J usage is TRBJ1-3; D is uncertain. CDR1 and CDR2 from the germline V gene are SNHLY and FYNNEI. V gave up 6 bases and J gave up 4 bases, with 7 bases separating them. The CDR3 runs 12 residues. CDR3 sequence: CASSQQGNTIYF. The sequenced part of the CDR3 DNA is TGTGCCAGCAGCCAACAGGGAAACACC.

Details on this clone: Sequence at one end of the junction differs from germline and may be a read error. Read coverage stops 3 residues before the CDR3 terminus; the germline J gene supplies the remainder. J is TRBJ2-3 and V is TRBV20-1, with 10 bases identical to TRBD2. CDR3 length equals 14 residues. The germline CDR1 and CDR2 sequences are DFQATT and SNEGSKA (reference sequence). The CDR3 reads CSNALLAGTETQYF. The part of the CDR3 DNA that was read is TGCAGTAACGCGCTACTAGCGGGGACAGAGACG.

On this clone itself: With the read ending 3 residues before the CDR3 end, the germline J gene is used to fill in that end. The V and J genes are TRBV7-6 and TRBJ1-5, with D hard to call. V lost 5 bases and J 1 base, leaving 18 bases between the germline ends. CDR1 is SGHVS and CDR2 is FNYEAQ in the germline V gene. This CDR3 has 17 amino acids. CDR3 amino acids: CASSPRAGWVSNQPQHF. CDR3 bases read: TGTGCCAGCAGCCCCCGAGCGGGGTGGGTGAGCAATCAGCCC.

Worth noting for this clone: The read ends 3 residues early relative to the CDR3; the germline J gene fills the gap. The J gene is TRBJ1-5, the V gene TRBV2, with 8 nucleotides matching TRBD1. The germline V gene encodes CDR1 SNHLY and CDR2 FYNNEI. The CDR3 is made up of 19 amino acids. With 6 bases clipped from V and 2 bases from J, the junction kept 18 bases outside the gene matches. CDR3 bases read: TGTGCCAGCAGCGCGCCGCCGGGACAGGACGTGTTGCGCAATCAGCCC. Encoded protein: CASSAPPGQDVLRNQP. The CDR3 in its entirety is CASSAPPGQDVLRNQPQHF.

With respect to this clone: The read is 3 residues too short to cover the CDR3 end, so that end is filled in from the germline J gene. The V call is TRBV20-1, the J call TRBJ2-2; the match to TRBD1 covers 9 bases. This CDR3 comprises 13 residues. From germline, CDR1 is DFQATT and CDR2 SNEGSKA (reference sequence). The chain's CDR3 is CSAKTGGNEKLFF. CDR3 DNA (partial): TGCAGTGCGAAGACAGGGGGGAATGAAAAG.

Notes on this clone: The read is 3 residues too short to cover the CDR3 end, so that end is filled in from the germline J gene. The genes are TRBV18 and TRBJ1-1; D is possibly TRBD1 (6 bases). This CDR3 spans 15 amino acids. V was shortened by 3 bases and J by 0 bases, with 11 bases between the two germline ends. Germline V gene lookup returns CDR1 KGHSH and CDR2 LQKENI. The CDR3 DNA, read in part, is TGTGCCAGCTCACCTCGCGGGGGCTTGAACACTGAA. As protein: CASSPRGGLNTE. The full CDR3 protein is CASSPRGGLNTEAFF.

This CDR3 reads CASSSTGTGVYEQYF. CDR3 DNA (partial): TGTGCCAGCAGCTCGACCGGGACAGGGGTCTACGAG. The J gene is TRBJ2-7, the V gene TRBV7-9; 10 nucleotides line up with TRBD1. The read halts 3 residues ahead of the CDR3 end, with the missing end drawn from the germline J gene. The CDR3 runs to 15 residues. In germline, CDR1 is SEHNR, CDR2 FQNEAQ (reference sequence). V was pared by 4 bases and J by 3 bases, with 6 bases of the junction left unmatched.

A word on this clone: Coverage ceases 3 residues before the CDR3 finishes, and the germline J gene fills in the end. The genes are TRBV5-1 and TRBJ2-3; 8 bases are a match to TRBD2. Trimming took 0 bases from V and 0 from J; bases not matched to a gene: 3. Germline CDR1 reads SGHRS; CDR2 reads YFSETQ. This CDR3 region has 16 residues. This chain's CDR3 is CASSLGASGSTDTQYF. CDR3 DNA, as far as it was read: TGCGCCAGCAGCTTGGGTGCTAGCGGGAGCACAGATACG. The entire variable domain, with the rest obtained from reference TRBV5-1 and TRBJ2-3, is as follows: KAGVTQTPRYLIKTRGQQVTLSCSPISGHRSVSWYQQTPGQGLQFLFEYFSETQRNKGNFPGRFSGRQFSNSRSEMNVSTLELGDSALYLCASSLGASGSTDTQYFGPGTRLTVL.

For this clone: The missing CDR3 end, 3 residues past where the read stops, is filled in from the germline J gene. This rearrangement joins TRBV5-1 to TRBJ1-1; D is unclear. Germline loops: CDR1 SGHRS, CDR2 YFSETQ. The CDR3 has 13 amino acids. Trimming stripped 2 bases from V and 0 bases from J, with 5 bases between. This CDR3 reads CASSFRLNTEAFF. The part of the CDR3 DNA that was read is TGCGCCAGCAGCTTCAGGCTGAACACTGAA.

A word on this clone: The read halts 3 residues ahead of the CDR3 end, with the missing end drawn from the germline J gene. The rearrangement uses TRBV19 and TRBJ2-2, with a possible D match to TRBD1 (6 bases). Germline CDR1 reads LNHDA; CDR2 reads SQIVND (reference sequence). This CDR3 has 18 amino acids. CDR3 region: CASSIIESGTPTNEKLFF. The CDR3 bases that were read are TGTGCCAGTAGTATAATAGAATCCGGGACACCAACTAATGAAAAG.

With regard to this clone: The read terminates 3 residues ahead of where the CDR3 ends, so the germline J gene completes it. Other DNA sequences in this specimen translate into the identical CDR3. The V and J genes are TRBV10-3 and TRBJ1-3; a possible D gene is TRBD1 (5 bases). With 8 bases removed from V and 4 bases from J, the gap between germline ends came to 15 bases. CDR3 length: 14 residues. The V gene's germline CDR1 is ENHRY and CDR2 SYGVKD. The CDR3 sequence is CAIGTAGKGNTIYF. Partial CDR3 DNA: TGTGCCATCGGCACGGCAGGGAAAGGAAACACC.

Concerning this clone itself: The CDR3 end lies 3 residues beyond the end of the read and is filled in from the germline J gene. V is TRBV5-6 and J is TRBJ2-4; D possibly uses TRBD1 or TRBD2 (6 bases each). The CDR3 runs 14 residues. Germline V gives CDR1 SGHDT, CDR2 YYEEEE. The covered CDR3 bases are TGTGCCAGCAGCCCTGGAGGGGACACCTATGGT. The encoded protein is CASSPGGDTYG. The full CDR3 protein is CASSPGGDTYGQYF.

Note on this clone: The CDR3 end is not reached by the read, which stops 3 residues before it; the germline J gene fills it in. The J gene is TRBJ2-3, the V gene TRBV9; D is perhaps TRBD2 (5 bases). Between the trimmed V and J ends, which lost 4 bases and 3 bases, there was a span of 15 bases. The CDR3 length is 15 residues. Germline V gives CDR1 SGDLS, CDR2 YYNGEE. The sequenced CDR3 bases are TGTGCCAGCAGCTCCCTCGGGGTGGGAACAGATACG. This translates into CASSSLGVGTDT. The whole CDR3 sequence reads CASSSLGVGTDTQYF.